These T cell receptor beta chains were read from a single sample in a study of technical replicates of blood from four donors. TCRdb keeps only in-frame clones here, not all; method: immunoSEQ multiplex PCR. The sample yields just over 55,000 clones, around 93% seen once. The specimen sequenced was PBMCs. The source is a human donor in good health. Some clones in this sample may be carry-over from other donors' samples. Each CDR3 is given with its conserved first and last residue. A D gene is named only where the DNA matches it firmly.

j_call	v_call	d_call	cdr3_aa	cdr3_nt
TRBJ2-3	TRBV7-6	TRBD2	CASSLWSGSGRDTDTQYF	TGTGCCAGCAGCTTATGGTCAGGTAGCGGGAGAGACACAGATACGCAGTATTTT
TRBJ1-5	TRBV13	TRBD1	CASSLMSQGKIQPQHF	TGTGCCAGCAGCTTAATGTCACAGGGGAAAATTCAGCCCCAGCATTTT
TRBJ2-5	TRBV14	.	CASSQDIQGRKTQYF	TGTGCCAGCAGCCAAGATATCCAGGGTCGGAAGACCCAGTACTTC
TRBJ2-1	TRBV6-6	TRBD2	CASSSKLAYNEQFF	TGTGCCAGCAGTTCGAAACTAGCGTACAATGAGCAGTTCTTC
TRBJ1-5	TRBV4-2	.	CASSQVGQGTTEQPQHF	TGTGCCAGCAGCCAAGTGGGCCAGGGGACAACGGAACAGCCCCAGCATTTT
TRBJ2-2	TRBV21-1	.	CASRGSVRRGRAGELFF	TGTGCCAGCAGGGGGTCTGTCCGGCGGGGTAGGGCCGGGGAGCTGTTTTTT
TRBJ1-1	TRBV30	.	CACSVAGGGTEAFF	TGTGCCTGTTCCGTTGCGGGGGGGGGTACTGAAGCTTTCTTT
TRBJ1-2	TRBV6-6	TRBD1	CASSTGNYGYTF	TGTGCCAGCTCGACAGGGAACTATGGCTACACCTTC
TRBJ2-3	TRBV2	.	CASRIGLSSTDTQYF	TGTGCCAGCAGGATAGGACTCTCTAGCACAGATACGCAGTATTTT
TRBJ1-2	TRBV12-1	.	CASSHGAPNYGYTF	TGTGCCAGCAGCCATGGGGCGCCCAACTATGGCTACACCTTC